The entry below gives a single TCR beta chain sequence along with its context. Its antigen is unknown. V shed 5 bases and J 3 bases; nucleotides not matched to a gene: 9. CDR3 length equals 15 residues. CDR1 and CDR2 from the germline V gene are MNHEY and SMNVEV (reference sequence). This sample is drawn from a study of cytomegalovirus exposure and HLA in healthy donors. At the level of the study: HLA-typed donors were the source of about 85 million unique TCRs, which an early data release held. Whole-study results and caveats: As a later analysis showed, several of the most significant clusters appeared to be linked to common viral pathogens.

The PCR contained 60 Vbeta and 13 Jbeta primers. Repertoires were generated with immunoSEQ multiplex PCR, while TCRdb's copy carries only in-frame clones and drops some. The sample lists under 200,000 clones, 60% to 80% occurring once. Each of the donors was a healthy bone marrow donor. Source material: PBMCs. The chain has TRBV27 and TRBJ2-7; 8 positions agree with TRBD1. This clonotype was sampled from a man aged 55 to 70 in good health and CMV-seronegative. CDR3: CASSPQGALYYEQYF. DNA for the CDR3: TGTGCCAGCAGTCCCCAGGGGGCCCTCTACTACGAGCAGTACTTC.